One and the same sample provided the 3 T cell receptor beta chains below, sequenced in a study of T cell responses to AZD1222 COVID-19 vaccine. Produced via immunoSEQ multiplex PCR; TCRdb's table is partial and in-frame only. The sample yields 100,000 to 150,000 clones, 88% seen once. The specimen comprised peripheral blood, sampled 28 days after the second AZD1222 dose. The receptors were gathered from an adult who received the AZD1222 COVID-19 vaccine.

The chain employs TRBV12-5 and TRBJ2-3; 8 nucleotides align to TRBD2. J lost 0 bases, V lost 1 base, and 0 bases had no gene match. The CDR3 length is 15 residues. Germline V gene sequence: CDR1 LGHNT, CDR2 FRNRAP. The CDR3 sequence: CASGLAGGSTDTQYF. The CDR3 DNA is TGTGCTAGTGGTTTGGCGGGGGGGAGCACAGATACGCAGTATTTT.

V and J are TRBV4-3 and TRBJ2-3; D call uncertain. The ends were cut back, 1 base at V and 2 bases at J, with 7 bases in the middle. Germline V lookup: CDR1 LGHNA, CDR2 YSLEER. The CDR3 totals 14 residues. In DNA form, the CDR3 reads TGCGCCAGCAGCCAAGGACGTCTCACAGATACGCAGTATTTT. It encodes CASSQGRLTDTQYF.

The chain is built from TRBV19 and TRBJ1-1, with D perhaps TRBD1 (5 bases). V was trimmed by 6 bases and J by 4 bases, leaving 12 bases between them. The CDR3 sequence is 13 residues long. Germline CDR1 LNHDA, CDR2 SQIVND (reference sequence). The CDR3 nucleotides are TGTGCCAGTAGGAGTCAGGGTCCCACTGAAGCTTTCTTT. Protein: CASRSQGPTEAFF.